Shown below are 14 T cell receptor beta chains from a single sample sequenced in a study of blood T cell repertoires in COVID-19. The table came from immunoSEQ multiplex PCR; TCRdb's copy has only in-frame clones and leaves some out. The data show roughly 100,000 clones, 70% to 90% seen once. Material: peripheral blood. These TCRs come from a man in his forties or fifties in a cohort sampled during active COVID-19.

The chain links TRBV5-1 to TRBJ2-1, with 8 bases aligning to TRBD1. V gave up 4 bases and J gave up 6 bases; unmatched junction bases: 6. Germline CDR1 SGHRS, CDR2 YFSETQ. The CDR3 has 14 amino acids. The CDR3 nucleotides read TGCGCCAGCAGCCTCGGACAGGGTATCAATGAGCAGTTCTTC. Translation: CASSLGQGINEQFF.

The sample holds one count of this clone. The V gene is TRBV5-6, the J gene TRBJ2-3, with 14 bases identical to TRBD2. V dropped 5 bases and J dropped 5; count of bases not matched to a gene: 7. This CDR3 contains 16 residues. The germline V gene has CDR1 SGHDT and CDR2 YYEEEE. CDR3 region: CASSFPGLAGVDTQYF. The CDR3 bases are TGTGCCAGCAGTTTCCCGGGACTAGCGGGGGTAGATACGCAGTATTTT.

V gene TRBV10-3 combines with J gene TRBJ2-5; possibly TRBD1 for D (6 bases). V was clipped by 6 bases and J by 1 base, with 24 bases between them. Looked up from germline, CDR1 is ENHRY and CDR2 is SYGVKD. This CDR3 has 18 residues. The CDR3 DNA reads as TGTGCCATCAGGGGGAGCCTTACTACAGGGAACTTCCAAGAGACCCAGTACTTC. Protein sequence: CAIRGSLTTGNFQETQYF.

In this sample, this clone turned up a few times. The same CDR3 can be traced to other DNA sequences in this sample. CDR3 nucleotide sequence: TGTGCCAGCAGTGAATCGGGGGGCCAAGAGACCCAGTACTTC. Residues: CASSESGGQETQYF. The gene calls are TRBV2 and TRBJ2-5, with TRBD2 identical over 7 bases. The CDR3 has 14 residues. V trimming: 2 bases; J trimming: 1 base; junction bases outside the gene matches: 1. The germline CDR1 and CDR2 sequences are SNHLY and FYNNEI. The full variable domain, rest sourced from reference TRBV2 and TRBJ2-5, is EPEVTQTPSHQVTQMGQEVILRCVPISNHLYFYWYRQILGQKVEFLVSFYNNEISEKSEIFDDQFSVERPDGSNFTLKIRSTKLEDSAMYFCASSESGGQETQYFGPGTRLLVL.

This clone was observed a handful of times. The CDR3 sequence is CASSQSPDRGGTGELFF. CDR3 DNA sequence: TGTGCCAGCAGCCAATCGCCGGACAGGGGGGGCACCGGGGAGCTGTTTTTT. This chain uses TRBV14 with TRBJ2-2, with 10 bases that match TRBD1. The CDR3 has 17 residues. V lost 2 bases, J lost 4 bases, and 7 bases stayed unmatched. Per germline, CDR1 SGHDN and CDR2 FVKESK.

This clone was picked up one time. The rearrangement links TRBV5-1 to TRBJ2-2; D perhaps matches TRBD2 (5 bases). V was shortened by 7 bases and J by 4 bases, with 20 bases between the two germline ends. The CDR3 has 16 amino acids. In germline, CDR1 is SGHRS, CDR2 YFSETQ. CDR3 in amino acids: CASSFPTGVGTGELFF. For the CDR3, the DNA is TGCGCCAGCTCATTCCCTACCGGGGTGGGCACCGGGGAGCTGTTTTTT.

J is TRBJ1-1 and V is TRBV6-5, with D uncertain. Trimming stripped 5 bases from V and 1 base from J, with 14 bases between. Germline-derived CDR1 and CDR2 are MNHEY and SVGAGI. This CDR3 has 15 residues. The CDR3, as DNA: TGTGCCAGCAGTCCCCCCGGCGGGAGGAACACTGAAGCTTTCTTT. Protein product: CASSPPGGRNTEAFF.

In its sample, this clone was seen once. The V and J genes are TRBV7-2 and TRBJ2-7; TRBD1 matches 8 bases. Germline CDR1 and CDR2: SGHTA and FQGNSA. The CDR3 covers 15 residues. V trimming: 5 bases; J trimming: 3 bases; junction bases outside the gene matches: 9. CDR3 loop: CASSLGQEFIYEQYF. CDR3 sequence (DNA): TGTGCCAGCAGCCTGGGACAGGAATTTATCTACGAGCAGTACTTC.

This chain uses TRBV9 with TRBJ1-4; no definite D call. The length of the CDR3 is 15 residues. Germline lookup yields CDR1 SGDLS and CDR2 YYNGEE. Trimming cost V 3 bases and J 6 bases, with 15 bases left between them. DNA of the CDR3: TGTGCCAGCAGCGCCGCTAAGGCAGCGGATGAAAAACTGTTTTTT. This translates into CASSAAKAADEKLFF.

A single count supports this clone. This chain uses TRBV20-1 with TRBJ2-3, with 12 bases that match TRBD2. Germline V gives CDR1 DFQATT, CDR2 SNEGSKA (reference sequence). V lost 6 bases to trimming and J lost 0 bases; unmatched junction nucleotides: 16. The CDR3 has 19 amino acids. The CDR3 DNA sequence: TGCAGTGCCAGTGTACTAGCGGGGGGACATAGTTCTAGCACAGATACGCAGTATTTT. This gives the protein CSASVLAGGHSSSTDTQYF.

In its sample, this clone was seen a few times. This sequence joins TRBV10-3 and TRBJ1-5; 8 bases are shared with TRBD1. Germline V gives CDR1 ENHRY, CDR2 SYGVKD. V gave up 10 bases and J gave up 2 bases; unmatched junction bases: 10. The CDR3 spans 15 residues. The CDR3 DNA is TGTGCCAGCACAGCAGGGGGCCGAGGCAATCAGCCCCAGCATTTT. Amino acids: CASTAGGRGNQPQHF.

The rearrangement joins TRBV7-6 to TRBJ2-1, with 7 bases fitting TRBD2. Losses at the gene ends were 3 bases for V and 0 bases for J; bases not matched to a gene: 2. This CDR3 is 15 amino acids long. Per germline, CDR1 SGHVS and CDR2 FNYEAQ. CDR3 amino acids: CASSLGGGSYNEQFF. The DNA for the CDR3 is TGTGCCAGCAGCTTGGGGGGGGGCTCCTACAATGAGCAGTTCTTC.

The chain combines TRBV28 with TRBJ1-1; D remains ambiguous. Germline lookup yields CDR1 MDHEN and CDR2 SYDVKM. The ends were cut back, 3 bases at V and 2 bases at J, with 25 bases in the middle. The CDR3 spans 19 residues. DNA for the CDR3: TGTGCCAGCAGTTTGACCAGGTTTCGGGGTCGGGGAGGAAACACTGAAGCTTTCTTT. As protein: CASSLTRFRGRGGNTEAFF.

The chain joins TRBV11-3 to TRBJ2-7; unclear D gene. Germline V gene lookup returns CDR1 SGHNT and CDR2 YENEEA. The CDR3 is 14 residues long. The V gene lost 0 bases and the J gene lost 3 bases, with 9 bases spanning the gap. The CDR3 sequence: CASSLDGRGYEQYF. The CDR3 nucleotides read TGTGCCAGCAGCTTAGACGGCAGAGGCTACGAGCAGTACTTC.